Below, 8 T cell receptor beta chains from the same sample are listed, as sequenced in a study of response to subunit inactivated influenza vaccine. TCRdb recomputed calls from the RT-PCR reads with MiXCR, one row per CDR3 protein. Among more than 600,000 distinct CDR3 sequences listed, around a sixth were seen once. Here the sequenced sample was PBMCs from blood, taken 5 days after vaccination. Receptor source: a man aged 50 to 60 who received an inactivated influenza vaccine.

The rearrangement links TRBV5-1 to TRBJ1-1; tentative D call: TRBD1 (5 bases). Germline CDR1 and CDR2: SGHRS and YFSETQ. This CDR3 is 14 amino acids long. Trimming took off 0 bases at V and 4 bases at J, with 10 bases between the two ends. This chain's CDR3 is CASSLAGFGTEAFF. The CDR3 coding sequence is TGCGCCAGCAGCTTGGCAGGGTTCGGCACTGAAGCTTTCTTT.

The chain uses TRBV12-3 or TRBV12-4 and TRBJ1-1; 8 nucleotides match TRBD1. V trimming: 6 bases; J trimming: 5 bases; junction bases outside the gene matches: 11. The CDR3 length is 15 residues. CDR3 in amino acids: CASSPTDRGGTEAFF. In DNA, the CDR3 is TGTGCCAGCAGCCCCACCGACAGGGGAGGTACTGAAGCTTTCTTT.

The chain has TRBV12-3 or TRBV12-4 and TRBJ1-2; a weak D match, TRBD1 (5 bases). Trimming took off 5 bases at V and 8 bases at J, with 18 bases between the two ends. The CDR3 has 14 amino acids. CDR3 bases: TGTGCCAGCAGTCCATTTTTAGGGGCAGAGGGCTACACCTTC. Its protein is CASSPFLGAEGYTF.

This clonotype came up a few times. CDR3 coding DNA: TGTGCCAGCACGATGACTAGCGGGAGTGCCAATGAGCAGTTCTTC. Protein sequence: CASTMTSGSANEQFF. The gene calls are TRBV12-3 or TRBV12-4 and TRBJ2-1, with 12 nucleotides matching TRBD2. After removal of 7 bases from V and 6 bases from J, the junction contained 7 bases not matched to a gene. The CDR3 is made up of 15 amino acids.

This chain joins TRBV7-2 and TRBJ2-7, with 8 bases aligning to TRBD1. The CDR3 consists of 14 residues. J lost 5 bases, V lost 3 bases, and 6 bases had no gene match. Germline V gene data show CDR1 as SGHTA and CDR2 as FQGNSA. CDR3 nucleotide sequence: TGTGCCAGCAGCTTTTGGACAGGGCTCGACGAGCAGTACTTC. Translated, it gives CASSFWTGLDEQYF.

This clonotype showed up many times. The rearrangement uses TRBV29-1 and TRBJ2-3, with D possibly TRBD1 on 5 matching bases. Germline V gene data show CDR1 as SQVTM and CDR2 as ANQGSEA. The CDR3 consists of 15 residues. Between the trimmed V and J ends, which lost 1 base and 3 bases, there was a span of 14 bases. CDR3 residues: CSVEVRGRVTDTQYF. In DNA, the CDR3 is TGCAGCGTTGAAGTAAGGGGCAGGGTGACAGATACGCAGTATTTT.

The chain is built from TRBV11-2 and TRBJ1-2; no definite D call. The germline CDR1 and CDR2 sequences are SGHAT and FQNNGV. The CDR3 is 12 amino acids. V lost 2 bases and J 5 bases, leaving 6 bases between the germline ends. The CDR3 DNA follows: TGTGCCAGCAGCTTATACAGTTATGGCTACACCTTC. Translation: CASSLYSYGYTF.

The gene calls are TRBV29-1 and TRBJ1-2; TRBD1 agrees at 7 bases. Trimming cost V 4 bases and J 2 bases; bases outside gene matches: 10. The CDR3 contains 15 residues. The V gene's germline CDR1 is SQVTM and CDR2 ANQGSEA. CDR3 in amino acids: CSVALFGGGNYGYTF. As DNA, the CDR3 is TGCAGCGTTGCACTGTTCGGAGGGGGCAACTATGGCTACACCTTC.